Shown below are 24 T cell receptor beta chains from a single sample sequenced in a study of cytomegalovirus exposure and HLA in healthy donors (dated by TCRdb to between 2016 and 2019). The library was obtained by the immunoSEQ multiplex PCR assay. A mixture of 60 forward primers for TCR Vbeta segments and 13 reverse primers for TCR Jbeta segments was used in the multiplex PCR. TCRdb stores this immuneACCESS table with in-frame sequences only. Part of the clones is absent; in the studies checked, under half of the shortfall reflects unresolved V genes, and no reason is known for the rest. Within this sample are about 160,000 clones, with about 78% of them counted one time only. In total, the top ten clones hold under 1.5% of the sample. The sample comprised PBMCs. The receptors here all came from a male donor in good health and CMV-seronegative.

V usage is TRBV11-2 and J usage is TRBJ2-1; 16 bases fit TRBD2. The germline V gene encodes CDR1 SGHAT and CDR2 FQNNGV. The J segment lost 10 bases and the V segment lost 1 base, leaving 7 bases of the junction unmatched. The CDR3 runs to 17 residues. CDR3 sequence reads: CASSLAGTSGRAWEQFF. The DNA of the CDR3 is TGTGCCAGCAGCTTAGCCGGGACTAGCGGGAGGGCCTGGGAGCAGTTCTTC.

The chain carries TRBV11-2 and TRBJ2-3; D perhaps matches TRBD2 (6 bases). The CDR3 covers 14 residues. Germline-derived CDR1 and CDR2 are SGHAT and FQNNGV. With 5 bases removed from V and 1 base from J, the gap between germline ends came to 10 bases. The CDR3 reads CASSPSSGTDTQYF. CDR3 DNA: TGTGCCAGCAGCCCCTCTAGCGGCACAGATACGCAGTATTTT. The complete variable domain, with remaining parts taken from reference TRBV11-2 and TRBJ2-3, reads EAGVAQSPRYKIIEKRQSVAFWCNPISGHATLYWYQQILGQGPKLLIQFQNNGVVDDSQLPKDRFSAERLKGVDSTLKIQPAKLEDSAVYLCASSPSSGTDTQYFGPGTRLTVL.

V and J are TRBV29-1 and TRBJ2-3; D might be TRBD2 (7 bases). The ends were cut back, 8 bases at V and 6 bases at J, with 18 bases in the middle. CDR1 is SQVTM and CDR2 is ANQGSEA in the germline V gene. The CDR3 has 13 amino acids. CDR3 amino acids: CSPGGGGGDTQYF. In DNA, the CDR3 is TGCAGCCCCGGGGGAGGGGGAGGGGATACGCAGTATTTT.

The chain combines TRBV5-1 with TRBJ2-5; 10 nucleotides match TRBD2. The CDR3 consists of 15 residues. J was trimmed by 4 bases and V by 0 bases; bases with no gene match: 3. The germline V gene encodes CDR1 SGHRS and CDR2 YFSETQ. Written as DNA, the CDR3 is TGCGCCAGCAGCTTGGATCTAGCGGGGGTAGAGACCCAGTACTTC. Amino acid sequence: CASSLDLAGVETQYF.

The sample holds a few counts of this clone. The chain carries TRBV4-1 and TRBJ2-5; 10 positions match TRBD2. This CDR3 region has 15 residues. With V trimmed by 3 bases and J by 5 bases, 6 bases remained unmatched. CDR1 MGHRA and CDR2 YSYEKL come from the germline V gene. DNA for the CDR3: TGCGCCAGCAGCCATGAGCGGGAGGGCCTGGAGACCCAGTACTTC. Translation gives CASSHEREGLETQYF.

The CDR3: CASSPDYSYNEQFF. DNA for the CDR3: TGTGCCAGCAGCCCGGACTACTCCTACAATGAGCAGTTCTTC. V is TRBV7-8 and J is TRBJ2-1, with D maybe TRBD2 (6 bases). Per the germline V gene, CDR1 is SGHVS and CDR2 is FQNEAQ. V lost 5 bases and J lost 0, with 8 bases in between. This CDR3 is built from 14 residues.

The rearrangement uses TRBV9 and TRBJ2-7; tentative D call: TRBD1 (6 bases). This CDR3 comprises 14 residues. Trimming stripped 3 bases from V and 2 bases from J, with 12 bases between. Germline CDR1 reads SGDLS; CDR2 reads YYNGEE. The CDR3 sequence: CASSERDNPYEQYF. DNA of the CDR3: TGTGCCAGCAGCGAACGGGACAACCCCTACGAGCAGTACTTC.

The chain uses TRBV4-2 and TRBJ1-2; 11 positions match TRBD1. The J segment lost 4 bases and the V segment lost 4 bases, leaving 8 bases of the junction unmatched. This CDR3 is built from 16 residues. Germline lookup yields CDR1 LGHNA and CDR2 YNFKEQ. CDR3 protein: CASSRPGTGGTYGYTF. In nucleotides, the CDR3 is TGTGCCAGCAGCCGCCCCGGGACAGGGGGAACCTATGGCTACACCTTC.

In this sample, this clone turned up a few times. This chain joins TRBV7-8 and TRBJ2-7, with TRBD1 matching 7 bases. Germline-derived CDR1 and CDR2 are SGHVS and FQNEAQ. V was pared by 5 bases and J by 2 bases, with 3 bases of the junction left unmatched. This CDR3 comprises 13 residues. The DNA for the CDR3 is TGTGCCAGCAGCCCGGGACAGACCTACGAGCAGTACTTC. The encoded protein is CASSPGQTYEQYF.

Only one count was recorded for this clone. V and J are TRBV30 and TRBJ1-5; D is undetermined. Germline CDR1 GTSNPN, CDR2 SVGIG (reference sequence). This CDR3 comprises 13 residues. Trimming left V 0 bases short and J 4 bases short, with 7 bases between. The CDR3 DNA sequence: TGTGCCTGGAGTGTATCAGAAAATCAGCCCCAGCATTTT. This codes for CAWSVSENQPQHF.

Comment on this clone: The sample has other DNA sequences that encode this CDR3 too. The CDR3 spells CASSYRQGGGYTF. Here the CDR3 DNA reads TGTGCCAGCAGTTACCGACAGGGAGGCGGCTACACCTTC. The chain combines TRBV6-5 with TRBJ1-2, with 7 bases identical to TRBD1. The CDR3 length is 13 residues. Unmatched junction bases numbered 5, after V lost 2 bases and J lost 8 bases. In germline, CDR1 is MNHEY, CDR2 SVGAGI.

This clone showed up just a few times. The rearrangement links TRBV5-4 to TRBJ2-5, with 7 bases matching TRBD1. This CDR3 comprises 14 residues. V trimming: 9 bases; J trimming: 1 base; junction bases outside the gene matches: 9. Germline CDR1 reads SGHNT; CDR2 reads YYREEE (reference sequence). The CDR3 is CATTRQGSQETQYF. DNA of the CDR3: TGTGCCACTACCCGACAGGGCTCCCAAGAGACCCAGTACTTC. Using reference TRBV5-4 and TRBJ2-5 for the parts outside the CDR3, the full variable domain is ETGVTQSPTHLIKTRGQQVTLRCSSQSGHNTVSWYQQALGQGPQFIFQYYREEENGRGNFPPRFSGLQFPNYSSELNVNALELDDSALYLCATTRQGSQETQYFGPGTRLLVL.

This chain connects TRBV25-1 to TRBJ2-1; D is unresolved. V was trimmed by 4 bases and J by 5 bases, leaving 12 bases between them. This CDR3 contains 14 residues. Germline CDR1 reads MGHDK; CDR2 reads SYGVNS. The CDR3 loop reads CASSGSRTHNEQFF. CDR3 DNA sequence: TGTGCCAGCAGTGGAAGTAGAACCCACAATGAGCAGTTCTTC.

The rearrangement uses TRBV5-8 and TRBJ1-5; 7 bases line up with TRBD1. This CDR3 comprises 18 residues. Per the germline V gene, CDR1 is SGHTS and CDR2 is YDEGEE. The V gene end was trimmed by 1 base and the J gene end by 4 bases; junction bases not matched to a gene: 14. The CDR3 here is CASSLNNRGWVGNQPQHF. CDR3 in DNA: TGTGCCAGCAGCTTGAATAACAGGGGATGGGTGGGGAATCAGCCCCAGCATTTT.

V usage is TRBV7-6 and J usage is TRBJ1-2, with unresolved D. The V end lost 2 bases, the J end lost 1 base, and 11 bases lay between the germline ends. The germline gives CDR1 SGHVS, CDR2 FNYEAQ. The CDR3 is 15 amino acids. CDR3 residues: CASSLLPGVNYGYTF. As DNA, the CDR3 is TGTGCCAGCAGCTTATTGCCCGGGGTTAACTATGGCTACACCTTC.

The chain has TRBV7-9 and TRBJ2-1; possibly TRBD2 for D (7 bases). Per the germline V gene, CDR1 is SEHNR and CDR2 is FQNEAQ (reference sequence). This CDR3 is built from 14 residues. The V gene lost 6 bases and the J gene lost 4 bases, with 13 bases spanning the gap. The CDR3 DNA reads TGTGCCAGCAGTTACGGGGGGCAGTACAATGAGCAGTTCTTC. Translated, it gives CASSYGGQYNEQFF.

The chain combines TRBV30 with TRBJ2-7; unclear D gene. Germline V CDR1 and CDR2: GTSNPN, SVGIG (reference sequence). V shed 5 bases and J shed 2 bases, with 7 bases lying between them. The CDR3 is 11 amino acids. Here the CDR3 reads CAWEIAYEQYF. The CDR3 nucleotides are TGTGCCTGGGAAATAGCCTACGAGCAGTACTTC.

The chain combines TRBV14 with TRBJ2-6; 9 bases agree with TRBD2. J lost 4 bases, V lost 5 bases, and 9 bases had no gene match. The CDR3 contains 17 residues. Germline V gives CDR1 SGHDN, CDR2 FVKESK. The CDR3 protein is CASSSTSGSSGANVLTF. The CDR3 DNA reads as TGTGCCAGCAGCTCGACTAGCGGATCTTCCGGGGCCAACGTCCTGACTTTC. Full variable domain (rest looked up from reference TRBV14 and TRBJ2-6): EAGVTQFPSHSVIEKGQTVTLRCDPISGHDNLYWYRRVMGKEIKFLLHFVKESKQDESGMPNNRFLAERTGGTYSTLKVQPAELEDSGVYFCASSSTSGSSGANVLTFGAGSRLTVL.

The chain couples TRBV6-1 to TRBJ1-3; perhaps TRBD1 as D (5 bases). Germline CDR1 is MNHNS and CDR2 is SASEGT. Trimming took 4 bases from V and 0 from J, leaving 10 bases between them. The CDR3 totals 15 residues. Here the CDR3 reads CASSGTPNSGNTIYF. The CDR3 DNA reads TGTGCCAGCAGTGGGACACCGAACTCTGGAAACACCATATATTTT.

This clone was counted a few times. The chain couples TRBV19 to TRBJ1-4; 7 bases are shared with TRBD1. The junction had 4 bases not matched to a gene; V was cut back by 3 bases and J by 3 bases. The V gene's germline CDR1 is LNHDA and CDR2 SQIVND (reference sequence). The length of the CDR3 is 15 residues. The CDR3 coding sequence is TGTGCCAGTAGTATGGGGACAGTATCTAATGAAAAACTGTTTTTT. Translation: CASSMGTVSNEKLFF. The whole variable domain, filled in from reference TRBV19 and TRBJ1-4, reads DGGITQSPKYLFRKEGQNVTLSCEQNLNHDAMYWYRQDPGQGLRLIYYSQIVNDFQKGDIAEGYSVSREKKESFPLTVTSAQKNPTAFYLCASSMGTVSNEKLFFGSGTQLSVL.

This sequence joins TRBV5-1 and TRBJ2-3, with D perhaps matching TRBD2 (6 bases). The germline CDR1 and CDR2 sequences are SGHRS and YFSETQ. V lost 0 bases and J 9 bases, leaving 11 bases between the germline ends. This CDR3 spans 13 amino acids. The CDR3 is CASSLETSDTQYF. CDR3 in DNA: TGCGCCAGCAGCTTGGAGACTAGTGACACGCAGTATTTT. Variable domain in full (rest from reference TRBV5-1 and TRBJ2-3): KAGVTQTPRYLIKTRGQQVTLSCSPISGHRSVSWYQQTPGQGLQFLFEYFSETQRNKGNFPGRFSGRQFSNSRSEMNVSTLELGDSALYLCASSLETSDTQYFGPGTRLTVL.

In regard to this clone: A read error may produce the germline difference seen at one junction end. The chain has TRBV4-3 and TRBJ1-2; weak D call: TRBD1 (6 bases). The CDR3 length is 14 residues. Per the germline V gene, CDR1 is LGHNA and CDR2 is YSLEER. CDR3 sequence (DNA): TGCGCCAGCAGCCAAGATCACGGGACATTTAGTTTGGCATTC. This gives the protein CASSQDHGTFSLAF.

The CDR3 coding sequence is TGCGCCAGCAGCCCCCAGAACACCGGGGAGCTGTTTTTT. This encodes CASSPQNTGELFF. The genes are TRBV4-1 and TRBJ2-2; the D is unclear. The CDR3 consists of 13 residues. V gave up 4 bases and J gave up 1 base, with 4 bases separating them. CDR1 and CDR2 (germline): MGHRA, YSYEKL.

This chain links TRBV2 with TRBJ1-1; D remains ambiguous. The CDR3 is 12 amino acids. Germline V CDR1 and CDR2: SNHLY, FYNNEI. V lost 6 bases and J lost 3, with 8 bases in between. Written as DNA, the CDR3 is TGTGCCAGCAGCCCGCGGGACACTGAAGCTTTCTTT. The encoded protein is CASSPRDTEAFF.